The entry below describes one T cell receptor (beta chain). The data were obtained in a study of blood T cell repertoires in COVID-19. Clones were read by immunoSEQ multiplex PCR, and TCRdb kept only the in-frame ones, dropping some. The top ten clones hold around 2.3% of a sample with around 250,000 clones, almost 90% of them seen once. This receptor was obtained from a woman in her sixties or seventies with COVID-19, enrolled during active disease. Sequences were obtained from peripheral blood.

CDR3 in amino acids: CASSRDRVVYGYTF. CDR3 in DNA: TGTGCCAGCAGCCGAGACAGGGTGGTCTATGGCTACACCTTC. This chain joins TRBV6-5 and TRBJ1-2; 7 nucleotides align to TRBD1. The germline V gene encodes CDR1 MNHEY and CDR2 SVGAGI. The CDR3 extends over 14 amino acids. The J segment lost 4 bases and the V segment lost 6 bases, leaving 8 bases of the junction unmatched.